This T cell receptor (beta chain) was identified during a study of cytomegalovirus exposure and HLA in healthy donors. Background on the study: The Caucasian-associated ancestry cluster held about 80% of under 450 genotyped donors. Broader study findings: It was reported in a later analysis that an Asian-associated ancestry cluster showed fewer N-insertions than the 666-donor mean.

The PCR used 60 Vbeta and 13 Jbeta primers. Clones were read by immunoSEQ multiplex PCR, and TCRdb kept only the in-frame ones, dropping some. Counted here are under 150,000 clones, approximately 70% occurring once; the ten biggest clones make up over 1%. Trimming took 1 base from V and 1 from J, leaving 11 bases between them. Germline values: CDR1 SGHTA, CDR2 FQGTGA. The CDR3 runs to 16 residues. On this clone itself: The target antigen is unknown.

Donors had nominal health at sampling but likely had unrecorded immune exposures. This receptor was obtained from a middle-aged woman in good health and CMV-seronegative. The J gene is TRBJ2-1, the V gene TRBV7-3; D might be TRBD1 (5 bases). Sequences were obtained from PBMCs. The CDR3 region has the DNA TGTGCCAGCAGCTTAAATGGGCAGGGATCCTACAATGAGCAGTTCTTC. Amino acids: CASSLNGQGSYNEQFF.